Shown below are 13 T cell receptor beta chains from a single sample sequenced in a study of T cell repertoires in cytomegalovirus infection. MiXCR, run by TCRdb on the reads, gives a single entry per CDR3 protein. The data contain approximately 250,000 distinct CDR3 sequences, approximately 13% of them singletons. The sequencing input was PBMCs. All receptors come from a human donor in good health (CMV status not recorded). Some clones in this sample may be carry-over from other donors' samples.

This clonotype has a handful of counts. The CDR3 DNA reads TGTGCCAGTAGGAAATCAGGGGGCACCACTGAAGCTTTCTTT. Its translation: CASRKSGGTTEAFF. The chain is built from TRBV19 and TRBJ1-1; 8 positions agree with TRBD1. CDR1 is LNHDA and CDR2 is SQIVND in the germline V gene (reference sequence). After removal of 6 bases from V and 4 bases from J, the junction contained 7 bases not matched to a gene. The CDR3 has 14 residues.

This clonotype was found many times. V and J are TRBV11-1 and TRBJ2-1, with 9 positions matching TRBD1. Germline-derived CDR1 and CDR2 are SGHAT and FQDESV (reference sequence). Trimming cost V 4 bases and J 7 bases; bases outside gene matches: 14. This CDR3 contains 17 residues. The CDR3: CASSSGTGLGKGNEQFF. The CDR3 DNA is TGTGCCAGCAGCTCCGGGACAGGGCTCGGCAAGGGTAATGAGCAGTTCTTC. The whole variable domain, filled in from reference TRBV11-1 and TRBJ2-1, reads EAEVAQSPRYKITEKSQAVAFWCDPISGHATLYWYRQILGQGPELLVQFQDESVVDDSQLPKDRFSAERLKGVDSTLKIQPAELGDSAMYLCASSSGTGLGKGNEQFFGPGTRLTVL.

Many counts were recorded for this clonotype. V is TRBV6-5 and J is TRBJ2-7; possible D gene TRBD2, 6 bases. V lost 6 bases, J lost 7 bases, and 16 bases lay in between. This CDR3 comprises 13 residues. From germline, CDR1 is MNHEY and CDR2 SVGAGI. CDR3 amino acids: CASRTSTGVEQYF. The CDR3 DNA is TGTGCCAGCAGGACTTCAACGGGGGTTGAGCAGTACTTC.

The chain recombines TRBV5-1 with TRBJ1-2, with 9 nucleotides matching TRBD1. This CDR3 has 16 amino acids. After removal of 1 base from V and 1 base from J, the junction contained 5 bases not matched to a gene. Germline V CDR1 and CDR2: SGHRS, YFSETQ. The DNA of the CDR3 is TGCGCCAGCAGCTTGCGGACAGGGGTCGGTAACTATGGCTACACCTTC. This sequence encodes CASSLRTGVGNYGYTF.

V and J are TRBV4-3 and TRBJ2-5, with 13 nucleotides matching TRBD2. The CDR3 is 15 amino acids. V shed 4 bases and J 5 bases; nucleotides not matched to a gene: 4. Germline-derived CDR1 and CDR2 are LGHNA and YSLEER. CDR3 sequence: CASSPLGLAGETQYF. The CDR3 coding sequence is TGCGCCAGCAGCCCCCTGGGACTAGCGGGGGAGACCCAGTACTTC.

As regards this clonotype: A read error is possible here, since a much larger clone lies one base away. The chain employs TRBV7-3 and TRBJ2-2; D gene ambiguous. Germline loops: CDR1 SGHTA, CDR2 FQGTGA. There are 14 residues in the CDR3. In nucleotides, the CDR3 is TGTGCCAACAGCCGCACACGCGACACCGGGGAGCTGTTTTTT. Protein product: CANSRTRDTGELFF.

This clonotype was observed at least ten times. This may be a read error: a much more frequent sequence differs by one nucleotide. CDR3 sequence: CASSRQGNAEAFF. DNA of the CDR3: TGTGCCAGCAGTCGACAGGGGAACGCTGAAGCTTTCTTT. This chain joins TRBV12-3 or TRBV12-4 and TRBJ1-1; 8 bases agree with TRBD1. The CDR3 runs to 13 residues.

The table lists this clonotype with many counts. The V call is TRBV6-6, the J call TRBJ1-3; tentatively, D is TRBD1 (6 bases). Germline V gene data show CDR1 as MNHNY and CDR2 as SVGAGI (reference sequence). V dropped 5 bases and J dropped 4 bases, with 15 bases sitting between them. This CDR3 is built from 15 residues. The DNA for the CDR3 is TGTGCCAGCAGTACCCTAGGGGGTTCAGGAAACACCATATATTTT. This sequence encodes CASSTLGGSGNTIYF.

This sequence joins TRBV20-1 and TRBJ1-3; TRBD1 matches at 8 bases. V gave up 2 bases and J gave up 3 bases; unmatched junction bases: 3. Germline values: CDR1 DFQATT, CDR2 SNEGSKA (reference sequence). CDR3 length: 14 residues. The CDR3 nucleotides read TGCAGTGCTAGAACAGGGGGTATTGGAAACACCATATATTTT. It is translated as CSARTGGIGNTIYF.

As regards this clonotype: Relative to the germline gene, one junction end is altered; a read error may explain this. The gene calls are TRBV20-1 and TRBJ2-5, with a possible D match to TRBD1 (6 bases). The germline V gene has CDR1 DFQATT and CDR2 SNEGSKA (reference sequence). CDR3 length: 13 residues. CDR3 nucleotide sequence: TGCAGTGCTAGAGACGGGACAAAAGAGATCCAGTACTTC. It is translated as CSARDGTKEIQYF.

This clonotype was seen many times. V and J are TRBV2 and TRBJ2-3; D not resolved. From germline, CDR1 is SNHLY and CDR2 FYNNEI. There are 12 residues in the CDR3. Trimming took off 3 bases at V and 2 bases at J, with 3 bases between the two ends. CDR3 nucleotides: TGTGCCAGCAGTGACCCCACAGATACGCAGTATTTT. Amino acids: CASSDPTDTQYF.

The chain couples TRBV18 to TRBJ2-7; tentatively, D is TRBD2 (6 bases). Germline V gene data show CDR1 as KGHSH and CDR2 as LQKENI. The V and J ends lost 3 bases and 5 bases respectively, with 20 bases between them. The CDR3 totals 16 residues. The CDR3 DNA is TGTGCCAGCTCACCCGCCGGGAGCGCCCTGGGGCACGAGCAGTACTTC. It specifies CASSPAGSALGHEQYF.

On this clonotype itself: Germline and junction disagree at one end, which may indicate a read error. V and J are TRBV12-3 or TRBV12-4 and TRBJ2-5, with 10 positions matching TRBD2. This CDR3 comprises 14 residues. CDR3 sequence: CASSLAGGLKTQYF. As DNA, the CDR3 is TGTGCCAGCAGCTTAGCGGGAGGACTAAAGACCCAGTACTTC.